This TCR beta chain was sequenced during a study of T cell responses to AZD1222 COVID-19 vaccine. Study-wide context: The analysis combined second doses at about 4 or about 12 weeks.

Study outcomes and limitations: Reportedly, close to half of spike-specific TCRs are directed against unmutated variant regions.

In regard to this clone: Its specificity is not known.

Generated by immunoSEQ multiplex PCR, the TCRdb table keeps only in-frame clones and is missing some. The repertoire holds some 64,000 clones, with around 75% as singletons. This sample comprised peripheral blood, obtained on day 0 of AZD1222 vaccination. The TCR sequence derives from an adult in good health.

The CDR3 sequence: CASSPETGHDEQYF. In DNA, the CDR3 is TGTGCCAGCAGCCCCGAGACAGGCCATGACGAGCAGTACTTC. This chain uses TRBV9 with TRBJ2-7; D is possibly TRBD1 (6 bases). The germline V and J ends were trimmed by 4 bases and 5 bases, with 16 bases remaining between them. Germline V CDR1 and CDR2: SGDLS, YYNGEE. CDR3 length: 14 residues.